The rows below give T cell receptor beta chains drawn from one sample of a study of identical twins. TCRdb processed the 5' RACE reads anew with MiXCR; each CDR3 protein has one entry. This table holds around 370,000 distinct CDR3 sequences, around 9% found once. The specimen was naive T cells sorted from blood. Receptors were obtained from a woman between 50 and 59 years old in good health. Each CDR3 is given with its conserved first and last residue. Fields, in order: clone size, CDR3 length, J gene, D gene, V gene, CDR3 protein, CDR3 DNA. D genes are given only for firm matches. Size tells how often a clone was seen (once, few, many) or the class of an expanded clone, and some rows leave it out.

many | 17 | TRBJ2-3 | NA | TRBV3-1 | CASSFPGTTRATDTQYF | TGTGCCAGCAGCTTCCCCGGGACCACGCGGGCCACAGATACGCAGTATTTT
few | 16 | TRBJ2-5 | TRBD2 | TRBV7-9 | CASSLAVGLAGETQYF | TGTGCCAGCAGCTTAGCCGTGGGGCTAGCGGGAGAGACCCAGTACTTC
few | 11 | TRBJ2-1 | TRBD1 | TRBV18 | CASSQGGGQFF | TGTGCCAGCTCACAAGGGGGCGGTCAGTTCTTC
NA | 15 | TRBJ2-1 | NA | TRBV11-1 | CASSSRGGSYNEQFF | TGTGCCAGCAGCTCCCGAGGGGGGAGTTACAATGAGCAGTTCTTC
few | 17 | TRBJ2-3 | TRBD2 | TRBV27 | CASSLIPLAGGPDTQYF | TGTGCCAGCAGTTTAATCCCTCTAGCGGGAGGGCCGGATACGCAGTATTTT
NA | 18 | TRBJ2-7 | TRBD2 | TRBV20-1 | CSARDRIAGAETDYEQYF | TGCAGTGCTAGAGATCGGATAGCGGGAGCCGAAACTGACTACGAGCAGTACTTC
many | 16 | TRBJ2-1 | TRBD2 | TRBV14 | CASSKDWGLAKNEQFF | TGTGCCAGCAGCAAAGATTGGGGACTAGCGAAAAATGAGCAGTTCTTC
many | 12 | TRBJ2-1 | NA | TRBV5-1 | CAGYNPPGEQFF | TGCGCCGGCTACAACCCCCCGGGTGAGCAGTTCTTC
NA | 14 | TRBJ2-2 | NA | TRBV29-1 | CSVGVGVGTGELFF | TGCAGCGTAGGAGTGGGAGTTGGCACCGGGGAGCTGTTTTTT
NA | 16 | TRBJ1-1 | NA | TRBV4-1 | CASSQVGQGTNTEAFF | TGCGCCAGCAGCCAAGTGGGCCAGGGAACGAACACTGAAGCTTTCTTT
many | 16 | TRBJ2-1 | TRBD1 | TRBV2 | CASSDLGTGAYNEQFF | TGTGCCAGCAGTGATCTAGGGACAGGGGCATACAATGAGCAGTTCTTC
few | 14 | TRBJ2-5 | NA | TRBV5-1 | CASRSGGGEETQYF | TGCGCCAGCAGATCAGGAGGGGGAGAAGAGACCCAGTACTTC
few | 13 | TRBJ1-1 | NA | TRBV24-1 | CATSAGWDTEAFF | TGTGCCACCAGTGCGGGATGGGACACTGAAGCTTTCTTT
NA | 14 | TRBJ2-6 | NA | TRBV20-1 | CSAKNPSGANVLTF | TGCAGTGCTAAAAACCCTTCTGGGGCCAACGTCCTGACTTTC
few | 20 | TRBJ2-1 | TRBD2 | TRBV4-1 | CASSHEPGTTHTPFDNEQFF | TGCGCCAGCAGCCACGAACCCGGGACTACCCATACCCCGTTTGACAATGAGCAGTTCTTC
few | 14 | TRBJ2-1 | NA | TRBV18 | CASSPGPTYNEQFF | TGTGCCAGCTCACCAGGGCCAACCTACAATGAGCAGTTCTTC
NA | 17 | TRBJ2-3 | TRBD1 | TRBV18 | CASSRKSTGGSGDTQYF | TGTGCCAGCTCACGAAAGAGTACAGGGGGCTCAGGAGATACGCAGTATTTT
many | 16 | TRBJ2-1 | NA | TRBV28 | CASSRGSGWSYNEQFF | TGTGCCAGCAGCAGGGGAAGCGGGTGGTCCTACAATGAGCAGTTCTTC
NA | 13 | TRBJ1-1 | TRBD1 | TRBV29-1 | CSVQQGSNTEAFF | TGCAGCGTTCAACAGGGGTCGAACACTGAAGCTTTCTTT
few | 14 | TRBJ1-1 | NA | TRBV4-1 | CASSQVKGPTEAFF | TGCGCCAGCAGCCAAGTTAAGGGTCCCACTGAAGCTTTCTTT
NA | 13 | TRBJ2-5 | NA | TRBV29-1 | CSVGPRLGETQYF | TGCAGCGTTGGGCCTAGGCTGGGCGAGACCCAGTACTTC
NA | 12 | TRBJ2-1 | NA | TRBV11-3 | CASSGAPNEQFF | TGTGCCAGCAGCGGGGCCCCGAATGAGCAGTTCTTC
few | 16 | TRBJ2-2 | TRBD1 | TRBV5-1 | CASSTTGVKNTGELFF | TGCGCCAGCAGCACAACAGGGGTGAAGAACACCGGGGAGCTGTTTTTT
NA | 15 | TRBJ2-2 | NA | TRBV3-1 | CASSQGISSSGELFF | TGTGCCAGCAGCCAAGGGATCTCTAGTTCCGGGGAGCTGTTTTTT